This T cell receptor beta chain was identified in a study of blood T cell repertoires in COVID-19 (dated by TCRdb to 2019 to 2021). Some background on the complete study: Collaborator samples came from the United States, Italy and Spain and covered acute and convalescent phases of COVID-19. Samples were obtained from the ongoing ImmuneRACE study (first 160 participants) and from about 1,300 subjects provided by 6 global collaborators. Deeply sampled blood TCRbeta repertoires from subjects exposed to, actively infected with, or recovered from COVID-19 were included in the dataset. The material from the prospective study consisted of cDNA or gDNA derived from T cells, B-cell-depleted T cells, or PBMCs. Where available, HLA class I and class II types were obtained from metadata supplied by the sample provider rather than from assay-based typing. The sample metadata nearly always contained a de-identified subject ID, COVID-19 status, age in years and sex. The repertoires were released in a freely available public database meant as a resource for research on the immune response to SARS-CoV-2. Overall results and qualifications from the work: How much clinical and demographic metadata was included differed by source and by participant, and the metadata was provided uncurated.

A remark on this clone: Its antigen is currently not known. It has no much larger one-base neighbor in the sample; base qualities were not kept.

In Seattle, one collaborating source enrolled patients while the infection was active and tracked those patients longitudinally over the course of disease. Whole blood was collected in K2EDTA tubes by collaborating institutions according to the institutions' own protocols. For TCRbeta analysis, collaborators shipped samples in one of three forms: frozen whole blood, isolated PBMCs, or DNA extracted from either of those sample types. The immunoSEQ Assay, a bias-controlled multiplex PCR, was used to amplify TCRbeta CDR3 regions from genomic DNA. The original pipeline was this. Nucleated cell counts per sample were estimated from amplification of reference gene primers within the assay. To quantify the absolute abundance of each unique TCRbeta CDR3 rearrangement, sequence reads were collapsed and filtered. Productive Simpson clonality was computed per sample as the square root of Simpson's diversity index over productive rearrangements. Imported from immuneACCESS, the table was reduced by TCRdb to in-frame sequences with V and J called. These copies leave out some clones; in studies compared against another copy, an unresolved V gene accounts for under half, and the cause of the remainder is not known. V and J calls plus clone size are reproduced from that table; the DNA served to infer D and trimming. A total of some 210,000 clones appear in this sample, approximately 90% of them only once. The ten biggest clones cover approximately 0.77% of the sample.

The CDR3 goes from the cysteine to the phenylalanine over 13 residues. Solely the CDR3 DNA is kept, with 39 bases framed from the first base. The germline V gene specifies LGHNA as CDR1 and YSLEER as CDR2. V sheds 0 bases and J sheds 6 bases, leaving 8 bases between their ends. The TCR sequence derives from a man between 60 and 75 years old with COVID-19, enrolled during active disease. The sequenced sample was peripheral blood. The chain is made from TRBV4-3 and TRBJ1-1; the D gene cannot be named for sure. The DNA sequence is TGCGCCAGCAGCCAAGAGACGCGGGCTGAAGCTTTCTTT. Its translation reads: CASSQETRAEAFF.